This passage covers 11 T cell receptor beta chains from one sample sequenced in a study of cytomegalovirus exposure and HLA in healthy donors (dated by TCRdb to between 2016 and 2019). The library was prepared using the immunoSEQ multiplex PCR assay. TCRdb mirrors the immuneACCESS table, restricted to in-frame sequences. Some clones are absent from its copies; in checked studies, under half trace to an unresolved V gene, and the reason for the others is unknown. In this sample the table shows about 130,000 clones, around 94% of which occur a single time. Over 1% of the sample rests with the top ten. The sample was PBMCs. Receptor source: a woman aged 18-30 years in good health and CMV-seronegative.

J is TRBJ2-5 and V is TRBV6-1; D is possibly TRBD2 (5 bases). The V end was cut by 7 bases, the J end by 5 bases, with 8 bases between. CDR3 length: 11 residues. Germline CDR1 reads MNHNS; CDR2 reads SASEGT. The CDR3 DNA follows: TGTGCCAGCAAGGGCGGGGAGACCCAGTACTTC. Protein product: CASKGGETQYF.

The J gene is TRBJ2-1, the V gene TRBV9; 8 positions match TRBD1. Trimming removed 2 bases from V and 3 bases from J; junction bases left unmatched: 10. CDR1 is SGDLS, CDR2 YYNGEE, per germline. The CDR3 runs to 17 residues. The DNA for the CDR3 is TGTGCCAGCAGCGTTAGTCTCCCGGACAGGGACTACAATGAGCAGTTCTTC. Translation: CASSVSLPDRDYNEQFF.

V is TRBV28 and J is TRBJ1-5; 7 bases match TRBD1. Germline V gene data show CDR1 as MDHEN and CDR2 as SYDVKM. CDR3 length equals 14 residues. The V gene end was trimmed by 7 bases and the J gene end by 6 bases; junction bases not matched to a gene: 9. CDR3 protein: CASTVLDRAQPQHF. CDR3 nucleotide sequence: TGTGCCAGCACCGTACTCGACAGGGCTCAGCCCCAGCATTTT.

This chain joins TRBV9 and TRBJ2-1; tentatively, D is TRBD2 (5 bases). The CDR3 spans 13 residues. V lost 4 bases to trimming and J lost 9 bases, with 14 bases between them. In germline, CDR1 is SGDLS, CDR2 YYNGEE. CDR3: CASSSPPRVEQFF. In DNA form, the CDR3 reads TGTGCCAGCAGCTCTCCACCGAGGGTTGAGCAGTTCTTC.

This clone has a single count. The gene calls are TRBV7-7 and TRBJ2-3; 10 bases map to TRBD2. Germline V gene data show CDR1 as SSHAT and CDR2 as FNYEAQ (reference sequence). The CDR3 spans 14 residues. Trimming cost V 5 bases and J 5 bases; bases outside gene matches: 4. CDR3 sequence: CASSPSGGKDTQYF. DNA for the CDR3: TGTGCCAGCAGCCCTAGCGGGGGAAAAGATACGCAGTATTTT. Full variable domain (remainder filled in from reference TRBV7-7 and TRBJ2-3): GAGVSQSPRYKVTKRGQDVTLRCDPISSHATLYWYQQALGQGPEFLTYFNYEAQPDKSGLPSDRFSAERPEGSISTLTIQRTEQRDSAMYRCASSPSGGKDTQYFGPGTRLTVL.

The CDR3 DNA follows: TGTGCCAGCCAAAAATGGGGAAGAGGGCAGGGGGGCACCGGGGAGCTGTTTTTT. Translating it yields CASQKWGRGQGGTGELFF. The chain has TRBV27 and TRBJ2-2; TRBD1 might be the D (7 bases). Germline-derived CDR1 and CDR2 are MNHEY and SMNVEV (reference sequence). This CDR3 comprises 18 residues. V was clipped by 8 bases and J by 4 bases, with 26 bases between them.

The rearrangement links TRBV28 to TRBJ2-3, with D tentatively TRBD1 (7 bases). The V and J ends lost 8 bases and 1 base respectively, with 16 bases between them. The germline V gene has CDR1 MDHEN and CDR2 SYDVKM. There are 15 residues in the CDR3. The CDR3 region is CASGGGTGGTDTQYF. The CDR3 DNA reads TGTGCCAGCGGGGGAGGAACAGGGGGCACAGATACGCAGTATTTT. The full variable domain, in which reference TRBV28 and TRBJ2-3 provide the parts outside the CDR3, is DVKVTQSSRYLVKRTGEKVFLECVQDMDHENMFWYRQDPGLGLRLIYFSYDVKMKEKGDIPEGYSVSREKKERFSLILESASTNQTSMYLCASGGGTGGTDTQYFGPGTRLTVL.

The gene calls are TRBV7-6 and TRBJ2-3; D perhaps matches TRBD1 (6 bases). This CDR3 comprises 14 residues. The ends were cut back, 1 base at V and 4 bases at J, with 9 bases in the middle. The germline CDR1 and CDR2 sequences are SGHVS and FNYEAQ. The CDR3 region is CASSLGRTADTQYF. In DNA, the CDR3 is TGTGCCAGCAGCTTAGGGCGGACAGCAGATACGCAGTATTTT.

The chain has TRBV9 and TRBJ2-3, with 7 bases aligning to TRBD2. CDR1 is SGDLS, CDR2 YYNGEE, per germline. Unmatched junction bases numbered 18, after V lost 3 bases and J lost 5 bases. The CDR3 runs to 18 residues. CDR3: CASSAVGLAVLGRDTQYF. In DNA form, the CDR3 reads TGTGCCAGCAGCGCCGTGGGGCTAGCGGTCCTAGGGAGAGATACGCAGTATTTT. The variable domain in full, completed from reference TRBV9 and TRBJ2-3, reads DSGVTQTPKHLITATGQRVTLRCSPRSGDLSVYWYQQSLDQGLQFLIQYYNGEERAKGNILERFSAQQFPDLHSELNLSSLELGDSALYFCASSAVGLAVLGRDTQYFGPGTRLTVL.

This clone was detected only once. The V gene is TRBV6-1, the J gene TRBJ1-2, with D perhaps TRBD1 (5 bases). Trimming stripped 6 bases from V and 7 bases from J, with 9 bases between. Germline V gene data show CDR1 as MNHNS and CDR2 as SASEGT. CDR3 length: 11 amino acids. The CDR3: CASSPGGGYTF. CDR3 DNA: TGTGCCAGCAGCCCCGGGGGTGGCTACACCTTC.

This rearrangement joins TRBV27 to TRBJ2-1; maybe TRBD2 (6 bases). Trimming cost V 7 bases and J 1 base, with 14 bases left between them. CDR3 length: 15 amino acids. Germline-derived CDR1 and CDR2 are MNHEY and SMNVEV (reference sequence). The CDR3 nucleotides read TGTGCCAGCACCATCCTCGGGGGATCCTACAATGAGCAGTTCTTC. It codes for CASTILGGSYNEQFF.